This TCR beta chain was sequenced during a study of blood T cell repertoires in COVID-19. Study overall: Italy, Spain and the United States were the sources of the convalescent and acute COVID-19 samples.

Using immunoSEQ multiplex PCR, the repertoire was profiled, and TCRdb retains in-frame clones only, with some absent. In the table there are roughly 230,000 clones, 70% to 90% of which are singletons. The count of this clone is one. Germline V gives CDR1 LNHNV, CDR2 YYDKDF (reference sequence). This CDR3 is built from 13 residues. Trimming removed 2 bases at V and 7 bases at J, with 11 bases between. Sequencing was carried out using peripheral blood. The clonotype comes from a man aged 40-50 years with acute or convalescent COVID-19. The chain joins TRBV15 to TRBJ1-1; D possibly corresponds to TRBD1 (5 bases). CDR3 bases: TGTGCCACCAGCAGATTACAAGGGGATGAAGCTTTCTTT. Protein sequence: CATSRLQGDEAFF.